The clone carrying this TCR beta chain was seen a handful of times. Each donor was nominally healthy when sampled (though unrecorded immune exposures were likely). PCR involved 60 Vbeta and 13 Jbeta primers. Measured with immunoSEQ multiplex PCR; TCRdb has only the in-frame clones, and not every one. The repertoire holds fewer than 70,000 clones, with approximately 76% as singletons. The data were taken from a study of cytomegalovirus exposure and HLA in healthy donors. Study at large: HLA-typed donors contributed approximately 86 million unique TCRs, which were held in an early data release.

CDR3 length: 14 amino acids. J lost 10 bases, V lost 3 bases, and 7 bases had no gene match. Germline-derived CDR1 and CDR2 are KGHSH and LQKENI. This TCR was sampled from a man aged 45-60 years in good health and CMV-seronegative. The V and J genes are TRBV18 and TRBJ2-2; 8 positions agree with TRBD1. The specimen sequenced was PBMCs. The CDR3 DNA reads TGTGCCAGCTCACCTGGGACAGGAAATGAGGAGCTGTTTTTT. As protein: CASSPGTGNEELFF.